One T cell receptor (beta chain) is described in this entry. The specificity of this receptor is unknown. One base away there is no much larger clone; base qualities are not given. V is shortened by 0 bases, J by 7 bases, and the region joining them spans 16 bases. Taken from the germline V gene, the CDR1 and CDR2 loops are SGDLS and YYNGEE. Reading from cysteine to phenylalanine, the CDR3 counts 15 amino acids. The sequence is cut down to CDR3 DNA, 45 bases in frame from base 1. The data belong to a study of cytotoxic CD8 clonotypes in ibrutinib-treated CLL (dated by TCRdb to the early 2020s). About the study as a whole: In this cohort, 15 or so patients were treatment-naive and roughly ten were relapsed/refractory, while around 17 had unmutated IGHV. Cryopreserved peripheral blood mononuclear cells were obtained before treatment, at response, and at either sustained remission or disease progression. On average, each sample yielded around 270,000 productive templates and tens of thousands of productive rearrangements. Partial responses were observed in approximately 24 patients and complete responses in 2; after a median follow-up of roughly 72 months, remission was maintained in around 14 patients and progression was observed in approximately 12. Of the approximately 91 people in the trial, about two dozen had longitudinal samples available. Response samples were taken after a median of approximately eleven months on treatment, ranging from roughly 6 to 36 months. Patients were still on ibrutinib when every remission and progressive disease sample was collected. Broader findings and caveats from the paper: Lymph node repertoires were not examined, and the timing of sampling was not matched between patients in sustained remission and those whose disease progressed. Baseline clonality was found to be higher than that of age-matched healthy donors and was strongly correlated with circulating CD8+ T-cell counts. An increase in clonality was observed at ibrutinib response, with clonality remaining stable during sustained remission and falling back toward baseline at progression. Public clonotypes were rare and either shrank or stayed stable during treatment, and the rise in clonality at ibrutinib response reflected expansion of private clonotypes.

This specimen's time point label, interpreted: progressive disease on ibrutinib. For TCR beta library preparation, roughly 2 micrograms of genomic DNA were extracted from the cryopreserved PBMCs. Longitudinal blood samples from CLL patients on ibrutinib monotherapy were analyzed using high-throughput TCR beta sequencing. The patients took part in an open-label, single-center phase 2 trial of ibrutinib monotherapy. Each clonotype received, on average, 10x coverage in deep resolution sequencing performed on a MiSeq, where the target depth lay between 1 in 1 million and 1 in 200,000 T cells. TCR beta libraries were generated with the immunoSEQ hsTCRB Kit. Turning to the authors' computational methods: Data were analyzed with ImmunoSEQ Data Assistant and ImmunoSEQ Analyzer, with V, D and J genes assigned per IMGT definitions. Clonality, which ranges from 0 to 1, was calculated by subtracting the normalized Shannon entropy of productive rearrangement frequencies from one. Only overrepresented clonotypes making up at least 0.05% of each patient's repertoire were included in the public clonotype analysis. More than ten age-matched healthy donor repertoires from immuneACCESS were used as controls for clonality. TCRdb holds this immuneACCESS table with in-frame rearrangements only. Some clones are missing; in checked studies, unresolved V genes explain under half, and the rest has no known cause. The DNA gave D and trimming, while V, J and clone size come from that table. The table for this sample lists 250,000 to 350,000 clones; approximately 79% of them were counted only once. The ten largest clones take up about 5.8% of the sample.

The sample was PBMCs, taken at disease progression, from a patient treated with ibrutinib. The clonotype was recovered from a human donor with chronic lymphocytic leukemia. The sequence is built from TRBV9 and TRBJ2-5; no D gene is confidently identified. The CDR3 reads CASSVAPGYTLTQYF. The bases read TGTGCCAGCAGCGTAGCCCCGGGTTATACCTTGACCCAGTACTTC.